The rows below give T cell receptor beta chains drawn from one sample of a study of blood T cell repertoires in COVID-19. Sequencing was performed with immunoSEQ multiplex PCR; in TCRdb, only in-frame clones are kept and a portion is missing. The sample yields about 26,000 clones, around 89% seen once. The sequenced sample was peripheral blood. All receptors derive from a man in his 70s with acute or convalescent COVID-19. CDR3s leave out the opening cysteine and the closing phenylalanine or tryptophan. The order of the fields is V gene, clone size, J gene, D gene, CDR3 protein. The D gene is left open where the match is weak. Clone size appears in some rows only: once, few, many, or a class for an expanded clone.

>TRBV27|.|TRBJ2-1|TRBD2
ASSLVWTSGASGNEQF
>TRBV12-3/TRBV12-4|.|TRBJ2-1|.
ASSGLGNEQF
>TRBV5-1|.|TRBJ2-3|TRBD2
ASSLAASGRASDTQY
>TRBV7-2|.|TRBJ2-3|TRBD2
ASSMTSGSPDTQY
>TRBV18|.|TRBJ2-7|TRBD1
ASSDRQGRDEQY
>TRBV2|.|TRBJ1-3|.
ASSVEGNSGNTIY
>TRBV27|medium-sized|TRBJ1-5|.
ASSSDSPNQPQH
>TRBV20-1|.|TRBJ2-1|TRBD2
SASLGLAGNNEQF
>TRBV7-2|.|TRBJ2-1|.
ASNTILGNEQF
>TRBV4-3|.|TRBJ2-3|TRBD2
ASSQGLAGDPFYTDTQY
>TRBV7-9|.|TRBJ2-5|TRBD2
ASSRRGGLADKETQY
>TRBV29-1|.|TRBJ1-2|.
SLTDRFEGYT
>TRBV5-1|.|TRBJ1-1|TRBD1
ASSTRQGGNTEAF
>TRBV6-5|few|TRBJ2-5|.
ASSPGRGEETQY
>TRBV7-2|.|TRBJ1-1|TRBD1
ASSSNPGQRNTEAF
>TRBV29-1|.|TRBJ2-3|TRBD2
SVIRLAEITDTQY
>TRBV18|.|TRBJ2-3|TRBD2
ASSSSSGGSNTQY
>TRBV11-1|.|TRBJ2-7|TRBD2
ASRARSEAGVFGQY
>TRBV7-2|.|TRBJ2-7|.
ASSLESGRNEQY
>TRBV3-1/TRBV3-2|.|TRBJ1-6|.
ASSQARGTHSPLH
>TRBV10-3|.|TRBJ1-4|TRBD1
AISESTGTGTEKLF
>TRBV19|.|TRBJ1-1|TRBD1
ASSQGQGNTEAF
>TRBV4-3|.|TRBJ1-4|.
ASSQDAGEKLF
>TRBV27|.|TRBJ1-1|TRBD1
ASSHRGYTEAF
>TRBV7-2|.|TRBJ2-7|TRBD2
ASSARRAGGREQY
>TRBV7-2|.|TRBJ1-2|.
ASSFPGLPRNYGYT
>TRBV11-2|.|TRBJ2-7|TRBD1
ASSLGQESYEQY
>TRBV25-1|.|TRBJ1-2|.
ASRPPLGREGEGYT
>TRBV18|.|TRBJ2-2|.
ASSWSFENTGELF
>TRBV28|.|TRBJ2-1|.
ASSLAGYNEQF
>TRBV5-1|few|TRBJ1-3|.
ASSPGGVSGNTIY
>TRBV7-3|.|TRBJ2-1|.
ASSLNRGEQF
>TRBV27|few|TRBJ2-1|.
ASGEDSSYNEQF
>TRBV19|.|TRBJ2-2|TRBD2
ASRGLAATGELF
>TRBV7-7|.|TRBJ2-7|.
ASSLGLDREQY
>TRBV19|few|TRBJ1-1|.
ASSIIGAPEAF
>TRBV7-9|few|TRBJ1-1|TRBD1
ASRPDRAGDTEAF
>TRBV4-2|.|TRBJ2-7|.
ASSQDIVKPHK
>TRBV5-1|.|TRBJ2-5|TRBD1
ASSLTGGQETQY
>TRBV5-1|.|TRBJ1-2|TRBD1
ASSVDRGRDGYT
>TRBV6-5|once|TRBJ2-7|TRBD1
ASSPGTGLTYEQY